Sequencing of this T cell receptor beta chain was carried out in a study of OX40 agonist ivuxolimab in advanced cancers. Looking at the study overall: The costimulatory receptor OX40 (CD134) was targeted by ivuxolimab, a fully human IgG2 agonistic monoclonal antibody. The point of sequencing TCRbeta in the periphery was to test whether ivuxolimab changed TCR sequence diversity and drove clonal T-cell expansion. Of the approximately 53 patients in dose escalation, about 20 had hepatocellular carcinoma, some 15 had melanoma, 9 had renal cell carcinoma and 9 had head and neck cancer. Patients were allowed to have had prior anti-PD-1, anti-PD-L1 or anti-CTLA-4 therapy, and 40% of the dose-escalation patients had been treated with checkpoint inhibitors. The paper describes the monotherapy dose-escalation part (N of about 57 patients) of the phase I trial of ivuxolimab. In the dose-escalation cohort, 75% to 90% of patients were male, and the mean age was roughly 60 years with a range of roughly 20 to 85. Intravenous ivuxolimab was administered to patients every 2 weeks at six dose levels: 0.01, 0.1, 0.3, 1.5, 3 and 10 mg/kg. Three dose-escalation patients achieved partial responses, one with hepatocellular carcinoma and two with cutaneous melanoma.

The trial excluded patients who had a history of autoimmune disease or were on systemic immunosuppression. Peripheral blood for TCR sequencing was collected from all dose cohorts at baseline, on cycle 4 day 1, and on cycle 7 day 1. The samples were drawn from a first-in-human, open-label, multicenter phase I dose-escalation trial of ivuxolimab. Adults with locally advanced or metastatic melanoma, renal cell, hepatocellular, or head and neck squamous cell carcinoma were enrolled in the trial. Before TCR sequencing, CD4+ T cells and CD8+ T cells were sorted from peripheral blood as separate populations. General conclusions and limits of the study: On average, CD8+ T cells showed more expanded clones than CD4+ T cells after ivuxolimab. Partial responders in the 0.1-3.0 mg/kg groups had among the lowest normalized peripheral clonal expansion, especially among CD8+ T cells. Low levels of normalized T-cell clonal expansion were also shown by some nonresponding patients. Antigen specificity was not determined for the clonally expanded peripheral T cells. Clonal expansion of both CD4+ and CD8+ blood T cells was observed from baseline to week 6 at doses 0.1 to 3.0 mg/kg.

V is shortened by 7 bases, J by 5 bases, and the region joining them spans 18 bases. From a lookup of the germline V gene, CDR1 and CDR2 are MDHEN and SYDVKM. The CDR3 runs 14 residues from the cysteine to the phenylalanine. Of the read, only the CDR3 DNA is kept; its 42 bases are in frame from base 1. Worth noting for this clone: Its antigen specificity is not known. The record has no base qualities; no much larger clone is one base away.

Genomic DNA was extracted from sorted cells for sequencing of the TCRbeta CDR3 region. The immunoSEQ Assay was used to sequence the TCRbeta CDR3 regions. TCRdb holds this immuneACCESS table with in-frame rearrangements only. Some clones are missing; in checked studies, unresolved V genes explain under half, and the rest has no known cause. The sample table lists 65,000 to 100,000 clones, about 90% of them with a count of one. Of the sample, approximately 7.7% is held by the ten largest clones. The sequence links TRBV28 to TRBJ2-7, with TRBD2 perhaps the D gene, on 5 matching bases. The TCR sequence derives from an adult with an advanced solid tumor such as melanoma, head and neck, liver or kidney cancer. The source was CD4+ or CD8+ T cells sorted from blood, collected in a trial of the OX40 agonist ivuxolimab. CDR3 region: CASTLTGVVHEQYF. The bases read TGTGCCAGCACCCTGACCGGGGTGGTCCACGAGCAGTACTTC.